What follows describes a single T cell receptor (beta chain). The clone's antigen remains unknown. No clone much larger than this one lies a single base away; base qualities are absent. The cohort consisted of 670 or so healthy bone marrow donors. At the time of sampling, all cohort members were nominally healthy, though unrecorded immune exposures were likely present. The donor was CMV seronegative and was included in the group of several hundred seronegative cohort members. A peripheral blood sample was collected from each donor, and TCR beta sequencing was performed on peripheral blood mononuclear cells. The Qiagen DNeasy Blood Extraction Kit was used to extract genomic DNA from the blood cell samples. The data derive from a study of cytomegalovirus exposure and HLA in healthy donors (TCRdb year 2017). About the full investigation: According to an earlier analysis of a few hundred of the donors, roughly 180 million T cells yielded 117 million unique TCR beta sequences and around 300 Gb of sequence data. About 280 gigabases of sequencing data and tens of millions of unique TCR sequences were included in an early release covering roughly 700 HLA-typed donors. Among the roughly 400 genotyped donors, around 81% belonged to the genetic ancestry cluster associated with self-reported Caucasian donors. The aim of the study was to test whether cataloging public T cell receptors could identify signatures of past pathogen exposure. The T cell repertoires of about 700 subjects were profiled by immunosequencing and related to cytomegalovirus serostatus. Along with the roughly 700-subject first cohort, a separate validation cohort of over a hundred different subjects was used. To predict cytomegalovirus infection status, the study combined high-throughput TCR immunosequencing, statistical association of individual TCRs with disease status, and machine learning. A later analysis re-analyzed previously published TCR beta repertoires from several hundred donors and added high-resolution HLA genotyping to study TCR occurrence patterns. Rather than using new phenotypic data, the later analysis identified candidate immune exposures from TCR beta sequences and from how often those sequences occurred across donors. An earlier analysis of 587 of the donors used high-throughput TCR beta sequencing to judge whether each TCR beta V gene segment behaved as functional or pseudogenic. Alongside the repertoire data, information on donor age, sex, ethnicity and CMV serostatus was compiled. A later genetic analysis took genome-wide SNP genotypes for about 55% of the 666 donors and used that subset as a discovery cohort. Every repertoire in the discovery cohort had been generated on one and the same sequencing platform. Both class I and class II loci were covered by HLA typing, at four-digit resolution. The number of typed donors differed by locus: roughly 620-640 for A, B, C, DRB1 and DQB1; 500 to 550 for DQA1; around 610 for DPA1; and 400 to 480 for DPB1. A handful of DR-DQ haplotypes were handled as single units for association and clustering because linkage in the cohort was strong. Among some 400 genotyped donors of the cohort, an average of about 240,000 unique TCR beta nucleotide sequences were sequenced per donor, around a sixth of them non-productive. What the study reported, not specific to this receptor: Because HLA typing was missing for some donors at each locus, association tests included only the typed subset. Because the 87-base-pair reads could not distinguish some IMGT-functional V segments, including TRBV6-2 and TRBV6-3, those segments were excluded. In a later genetic analysis, a missense DCLRE1C variant was associated with V-gene and J-gene trimming of TCR beta chains, and the association was replicated in an independent cohort. According to a later genetic analysis, donors in an Asian-associated ancestry cluster had fewer N-insertions in productive TCRs than the roughly 700-donor mean. Correlated functional status among segregating V segments might be attributable to linkage disequilibrium, but an unknown experimental factor could not be ruled out. While some public TCRs were present in many individuals, most TCR sequences turned up only very rarely across donors. A later analysis found that most CMV-associated TCR beta chains appeared HLA-restricted, with HLA associations seemingly driven largely by CMV exposure. Strong co-occurrence of HLA alleles, especially DR and DQ, made assigning TCR associations to individual alleles difficult. A few of the identified cytomegalovirus-associated TCR beta chains were confirmed in vitro to be specific for cytomegalovirus antigens. Immune exposure information for the cohort was limited to CMV serostatus. Sequencing depth was assumed to be roughly uniform across donors in the presence/absence analyses, though that assumption may not hold. The study listed 164 TCR beta chains as associated with cytomegalovirus. The classifier was reported to diagnose cytomegalovirus status with high specificity and sensitivity in both the original and validation cohorts. In a later analysis, around 17,000 TCR beta sequences were associated with specific HLA alleles at a false discovery rate of 0.05. In this cohort, only TCR beta chains were sequenced, and detectable features were limited by the absence of alpha or paired-chain data. The earlier analysis of about 600 of the donors excluded around 17 rarely observed V segments, including chromosome 9 orphons, because counts were too low. In a later analysis, HLA-associated TCR beta chains showed more clonal expansion and lower generation probabilities than non-associated chains that were equally common. Broadly in line with IMGT annotations, most TCR beta V segments showed up in productive rearrangements about 87% or about 30% of the time in an earlier analysis of approximately 640 of the donors. According to the authors, the approach could potentially be generalized to other disease states and immunological phenotypes. According to a later analysis, parvovirus B19, influenza, CMV and Epstein-Barr virus appeared linked to several top co-occurrence clusters. A further reported finding was that TCR beta sequences accurately predicted the HLA-A and HLA-B alleles for most subjects in the first cohort. The sequencing pipeline was judged likely to have produced a cluster of highly shared sequence variants as a technical artifact. In a later analysis, TCR association rates were found to vary across HLA loci, with the most associated TCRs seen for DRB1 alleles and the fewest for HLA-C alleles.

Between the V and J ends, shortened by 5 bases and 0 bases respectively, the junction contains 14 bases. As encoded in the germline V gene, CDR1 is SGHDT while CDR2 is YYEEEE. The CDR3 measures 15 amino acids from cysteine to phenylalanine. This entry keeps only the CDR3 DNA: 45 bases, framed from base 1. Receptor libraries were prepared by the immunoSEQ multiplex PCR assay. A mixture of 60 forward primers for TCR Vbeta segments and 13 reverse primers for TCR Jbeta segments was used in the multiplex PCR. Amplification of the CDR3 region of rearranged TCR beta genes was performed with a multiplex PCR assay on genomic DNA. Amplified TCR beta libraries were sequenced as 87-base-pair reads on the Illumina HiSeq System. Per the source publication's procedure: A later analysis counted about 76 million unique TCR beta chains across the 650 to 800 repertoires, and some 11 million of these chains were shared by at least two donors. Raw reads were error-corrected and collapsed into unique sequences by a nearest-neighbor algorithm in which closely related sequences were merged to remove PCR and sequencing errors. V, D and J gene segments were assigned by aligning CDR3 sequences to IMGT reference sequences. For a sequence to be retained, a match of at least six nucleotides to both a V gene segment and a J gene segment was required. Rearrangements were called productive when the CDR3 lacked stop codons and stayed in frame with V and J; all others were non-productive. CDR3 was defined by IMGT convention, running from the second conserved V-encoded cysteine to the conserved J-encoded phenylalanine. In an earlier analysis of roughly 580 of the donors, sequences lacking an unambiguous match to a single V gene segment were excluded. An earlier analysis of almost 600 of the donors classified V segments as functional when productive rearrangements were above 56.7% and as segregating when the standard deviation between donors was above 5%. To diagnose cytomegalovirus status from the catalog of TCR beta chain sequences, a statistical classification framework was built. V and J gene assignment, in a later analysis, came from comparing TCR nucleotide sequences with IMGT/GENE-DB human TR gene sequences. A later analysis assigned CDR3 sequences and most-parsimonious VDJ recombination scenarios with the TCRdist pipeline. A later analysis defined each TCR beta chain by its CDR3 amino acid sequence plus V-gene family, and excluded reads lacking a unique V-gene family. A later analysis removed several hundred highly shared, low-generation-probability nucleotide sequences to deal with suspected cross-contamination and a sequencing artifact. In a later analysis, a clonal expansion index for each public chain was calculated from normalized within-repertoire ranks of inferred template counts. A later analysis computed generation probabilities with a VDJ recombination model fitted to out-of-frame rearrangements, and checked the results against IGoR. A later analysis scored TCR-TCR, TCR-HLA and TCR-CMV co-occurrence with hypergeometric tests, applying a repertoire-size bias correction to TCR pairs. A later analysis estimated false discovery rates by permuting HLA or CMV assignments 20 times. In a later analysis, co-occurring TCRs were grouped using DBSCAN, with TCRdist sequence similarity added in when clustering inside HLA-allele-positive subsets. For co-occurrence clustering, repertoires with fewer than 30,000 or more than 120,000 public chains were excluded, along with five or six repertoires with anomalous nucleotide sharing. Held by TCRdb, this immuneACCESS table contains in-frame sequences only and omits some clones. Under half of the omission traces to an unresolved V gene where checked; the cause of the rest is unknown. The V and J calls and clone size come from that table; D and trimming were worked out from the DNA. The sample records about 89,000 clones, approximately 77% of which are singletons. Clones ranked in the top ten supply about 3.8% of the sample.

Material for sequencing was PBMCs. The sequence was collected from a man aged 25 to 45 in good health and CMV-seronegative. The chain links TRBV5-6 with TRBJ1-2, with a weak D call of TRBD1 (6 bases match). The CDR3 loop reads CASRGTGTTNYGYTF. In nucleotides, the sequence is TGTGCCAGCAGGGGGACCGGGACAACTAACTATGGCTACACCTTC. This CDR3, with the reference TRBV5-6 and TRBJ1-2 proteins standing in past its ends, gives the full variable domain DAGVTQSPTHLIKTRGQQVTLRCSPKSGHDTVSWYQQALGQGPQFIFQYYEEEERQRGNFPDRFSGHQFPNYSSELNVNALLLGDSALYLCASRGTGTTNYGYTFGSGTRLTVV.